This passage covers 8 T cell receptor beta chains from one sample sequenced in a study of cytomegalovirus exposure and HLA in healthy donors. The PCR was carried out with 60 Vbeta primers and 13 Jbeta primers. Method: immunoSEQ multiplex PCR; TCRdb's copy keeps in-frame clones and lacks some. The sample has 100,000 to 150,000 clones; 81% are singletons. Material: PBMCs. The receptors derive from a woman aged 30 to 39 in good health and CMV-seronegative.

The chain joins TRBV30 to TRBJ2-3; TRBD2 agrees at 12 bases. From germline, CDR1 is GTSNPN and CDR2 SVGIG (reference sequence). J lost 14 bases, V lost 4 bases, and 10 bases had no gene match. CDR3 length: 13 residues. The chain's CDR3 is CAWTPGTSGRGYF. In nucleotides, the CDR3 is TGTGCCTGGACGCCCGGGACTAGCGGGCGGGGGTATTTT.

The rearrangement links TRBV11-3 to TRBJ2-1; D is possibly TRBD2 (5 bases). This CDR3 is 16 amino acids long. The germline V gene encodes CDR1 SGHNT and CDR2 YENEEA. The V gene lost 5 bases and the J gene lost 7 bases, with 21 bases spanning the gap. The CDR3 DNA reads as TGTGCCAGCAGCCCGATTGGGGAGTTGGGATCTAATGAGCAGTTCTTC. Its translation: CASSPIGELGSNEQFF.

The rearrangement links TRBV7-9 to TRBJ1-4; D is uncertain. Trimming stripped 10 bases from V and 5 bases from J, with 14 bases between. The CDR3 consists of 13 residues. Looked up from germline, CDR1 is SEHNR and CDR2 is FQNEAQ (reference sequence). The CDR3 region is CATSRWPNEKLFF. CDR3 sequence (DNA): TGTGCCACCTCCCGTTGGCCCAATGAAAAACTGTTTTTT.

The chain joins TRBV28 to TRBJ2-1; weak D call: TRBD1 (7 bases). Looked up from germline, CDR1 is MDHEN and CDR2 is SYDVKM. This CDR3 has 16 amino acids. The V end was cut by 4 bases, the J end by 8 bases, with 21 bases between. In nucleotides, the CDR3 is TGTGCCAGCAGTTCCAACCCCTGGAGGGGGCGATATGAGCAGTTCTTC. This encodes CASSSNPWRGRYEQFF.

CDR3 loop: CASSPSGSTDTQYF. DNA for the CDR3: TGCGCCAGCAGCCCGAGCGGGAGCACAGATACGCAGTATTTT. The chain joins TRBV5-1 to TRBJ2-3, with a weak D call TRBD2 (6 bases). Germline V lookup: CDR1 SGHRS, CDR2 YFSETQ. The V gene lost 4 bases and the J gene lost 0 bases, with 9 bases spanning the gap. The CDR3 covers 14 residues.

The chain links TRBV5-1 to TRBJ2-2, with 8 positions matching TRBD1. The CDR3 length is 15 residues. Germline V lookup: CDR1 SGHRS, CDR2 YFSETQ. Germline trimming cut 4 bases from V and 3 bases from J; bases unmatched to any gene: 5. CDR3 region: CASSPTGADTGELFF. Written as DNA, the CDR3 is TGCGCCAGCAGCCCGACAGGGGCGGACACCGGGGAGCTGTTTTTT. The whole variable domain, remainder taken from reference TRBV5-1 and TRBJ2-2, is KAGVTQTPRYLIKTRGQQVTLSCSPISGHRSVSWYQQTPGQGLQFLFEYFSETQRNKGNFPGRFSGRQFSNSRSEMNVSTLELGDSALYLCASSPTGADTGELFFGEGSRLTVL.

The rearrangement joins TRBV29-1 to TRBJ2-3, with a weak D call TRBD2 (5 bases). The CDR3 consists of 16 residues. The V gene lost 0 bases and the J gene lost 0 bases, with 13 bases spanning the gap. Per germline, CDR1 SQVTM and CDR2 ANQGSEA. CDR3 residues: CSVEDPGRTSTDTQYF. The DNA of the CDR3 is TGCAGCGTTGAAGACCCCGGACGGACTAGCACAGATACGCAGTATTTT.

The V and J genes are TRBV7-2 and TRBJ2-5; D is perhaps TRBD1 (5 bases). Trimming pared 5 bases from V and 9 bases from J, leaving 16 bases between. This CDR3 has 13 residues. Germline CDR1 reads SGHTA; CDR2 reads FQGNSA. The CDR3 reads CASSTDILLAQYF. CDR3 in DNA: TGTGCCAGCAGCACGGACATACTGTTGGCCCAGTACTTC. Full variable domain (missing parts from reference TRBV7-2 and TRBJ2-5): GAGVSQSPSNKVTEKGKDVELRCDPISGHTALYWYRQSLGQGLEFLIYFQGNSAPDKSGLPSDRFSAERTGGSVSTLTIQRTQQEDSAVYLCASSTDILLAQYFGPGTRLLVL.